The 5 T cell receptor beta chains given below trace back to one sample, sequenced in a study of response to subunit inactivated influenza vaccine. One entry per CDR3 protein results from TCRdb running MiXCR on the RT-PCR reads. The data show about 520,000 distinct CDR3 sequences, with 25% seen just once and 1.5% to 2% held by the top ten. Source: CD4+ T cells sorted from PBMCs, taken 5 days after vaccination. The source of these receptors is a man in his fifties or sixties who received an inactivated influenza vaccine.

This clonotype turned up a few times. V and J are TRBV5-1 and TRBJ2-5, with 11 positions matching TRBD2. V trimming: 5 bases; J trimming: 5 bases; junction bases outside the gene matches: 14. The CDR3 sequence is 17 residues long. The V gene's germline CDR1 is SGHRS and CDR2 YFSETQ. CDR3 DNA: TGCGCCAGCAGATCGGGACTAGCGGTCTCCTACTGGGAGACCCAGTACTTC. This sequence encodes CASRSGLAVSYWETQYF.

This clonotype was seen only a few times. The chain links TRBV28 to TRBJ2-3, with 9 positions matching TRBD1. The CDR3 runs to 16 residues. Losses at the gene ends were 3 bases for V and 3 bases for J; bases not matched to a gene: 7. Germline V gene data show CDR1 as MDHEN and CDR2 as SYDVKM. This CDR3 is CASSFGRDRATDTQYF. As DNA, the CDR3 is TGTGCCAGCAGTTTTGGGAGGGACAGGGCAACAGATACGCAGTATTTT.

For this clonotype: This may arise from a read error, as a much more abundant clone is one base away. The chain joins TRBV18 to TRBJ2-1; D call uncertain. The better agreement between TRBJ2-7 and the DNA end casts doubt on the J call. Germline V lookup: CDR1 KGHSH, CDR2 LQKENI. The CDR3 runs 13 residues. The CDR3 protein is CASSPLNFPEQYF. In nucleotides, the CDR3 is TGTGCCAGCTCACCACTGAATTTTCCTGAGCAGTACTTC.

J is TRBJ2-5 and V is TRBV20-1; 12 nucleotides align to TRBD2. The germline CDR1 and CDR2 sequences are DFQATT and SNEGSKA (reference sequence). V lost 5 bases, J lost 0 bases, and 4 bases stayed unmatched. CDR3 size: 15 residues. Written as DNA, the CDR3 is TGCAGTGCTCTTGGACTAGCGGGACACCAAGAGACCCAGTACTTC. This sequence encodes CSALGLAGHQETQYF.

There are a few counts of this clonotype. The chain links TRBV6-5 to TRBJ2-7; the D is unclear. CDR1 MNHEY and CDR2 SVGAGI come from the germline V gene. The CDR3 spans 14 residues. The V and J ends lost 2 bases and 5 bases respectively, with 13 bases between them. The CDR3 loop reads CASSYRRSQDEQYF. DNA of the CDR3: TGTGCCAGCAGTTACCGACGAAGTCAGGACGAGCAGTACTTC.